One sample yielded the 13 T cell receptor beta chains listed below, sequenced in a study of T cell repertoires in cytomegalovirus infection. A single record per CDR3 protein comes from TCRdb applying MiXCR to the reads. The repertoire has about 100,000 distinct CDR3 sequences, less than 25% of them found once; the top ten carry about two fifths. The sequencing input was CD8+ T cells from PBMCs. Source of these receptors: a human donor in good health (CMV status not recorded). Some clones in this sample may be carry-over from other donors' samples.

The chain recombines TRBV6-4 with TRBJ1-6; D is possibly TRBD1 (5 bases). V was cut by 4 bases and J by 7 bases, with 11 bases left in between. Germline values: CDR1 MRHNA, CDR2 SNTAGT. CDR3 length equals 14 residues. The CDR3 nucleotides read TGTGCCAGCAGTGTTTCGCCAGGGAATTCACCCCTCCACTTT. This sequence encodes CASSVSPGNSPLHF.

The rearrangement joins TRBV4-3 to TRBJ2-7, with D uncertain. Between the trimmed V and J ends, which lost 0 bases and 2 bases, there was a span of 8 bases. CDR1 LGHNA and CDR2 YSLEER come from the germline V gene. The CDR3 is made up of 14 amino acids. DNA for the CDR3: TGCGCCAGCAGCCAAGAGGACGGGCCCTACGAGCAGTACTTC. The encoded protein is CASSQEDGPYEQYF.

The CDR3 is CATSRDRGTGLTYEQYF. CDR3 bases: TGTGCCACCAGCAGAGATCGGGGGACAGGGCTCACCTACGAGCAGTACTTC. The rearrangement uses TRBV15 and TRBJ2-7; 9 bases fit TRBD1. Germline CDR1 LNHNV, CDR2 YYDKDF (reference sequence). J was trimmed by 2 bases and V by 0 bases; bases with no gene match: 8. The CDR3 sequence is 17 residues long.

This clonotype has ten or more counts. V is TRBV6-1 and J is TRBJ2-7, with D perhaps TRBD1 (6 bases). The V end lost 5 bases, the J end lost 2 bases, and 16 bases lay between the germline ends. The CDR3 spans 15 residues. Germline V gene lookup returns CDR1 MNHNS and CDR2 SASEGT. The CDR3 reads CASSPGTTITYEQYF. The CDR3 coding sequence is TGTGCCAGCAGTCCCGGGACAACGATTACCTACGAGCAGTACTTC.

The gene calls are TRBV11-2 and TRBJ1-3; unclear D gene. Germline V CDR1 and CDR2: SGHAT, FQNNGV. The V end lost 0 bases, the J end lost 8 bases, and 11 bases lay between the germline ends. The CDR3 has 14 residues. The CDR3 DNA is TGTGCCAGCAGCTTAGACGGGTCGCTAGACACCATATATTTT. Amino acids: CASSLDGSLDTIYF.

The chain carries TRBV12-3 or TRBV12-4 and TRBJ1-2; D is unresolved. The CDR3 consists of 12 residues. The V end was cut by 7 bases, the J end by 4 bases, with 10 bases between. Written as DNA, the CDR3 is TGTGCCAGCACCCCAGTGGGCTATGGCTACACCTTC. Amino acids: CASTPVGYGYTF.

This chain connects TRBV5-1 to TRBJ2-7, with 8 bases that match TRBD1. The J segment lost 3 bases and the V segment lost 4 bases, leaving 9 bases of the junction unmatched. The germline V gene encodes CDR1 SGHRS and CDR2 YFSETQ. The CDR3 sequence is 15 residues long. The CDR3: CASSPGQGPLYEQYF. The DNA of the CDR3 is TGCGCCAGCAGCCCCGGACAGGGCCCACTCTACGAGCAGTACTTC.

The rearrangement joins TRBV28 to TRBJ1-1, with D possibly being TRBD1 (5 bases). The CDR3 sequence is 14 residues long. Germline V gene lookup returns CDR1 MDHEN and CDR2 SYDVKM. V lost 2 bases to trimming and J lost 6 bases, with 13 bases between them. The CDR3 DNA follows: TGTGCCAGCAGTTTAGAAGCCAGGGCTGCTGAAGCTTTCTTT. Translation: CASSLEARAAEAFF.

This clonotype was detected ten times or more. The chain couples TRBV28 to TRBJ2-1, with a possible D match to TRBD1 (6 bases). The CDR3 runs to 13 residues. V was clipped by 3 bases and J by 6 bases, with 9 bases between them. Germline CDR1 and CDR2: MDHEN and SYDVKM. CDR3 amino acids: CASSFTGPNEQFF. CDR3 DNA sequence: TGTGCCAGCAGTTTCACAGGGCCCAATGAGCAGTTCTTC.

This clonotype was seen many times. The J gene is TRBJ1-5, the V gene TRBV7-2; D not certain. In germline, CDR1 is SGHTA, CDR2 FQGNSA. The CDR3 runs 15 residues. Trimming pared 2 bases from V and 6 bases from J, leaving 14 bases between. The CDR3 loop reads CASSLSDLRRQPQHF. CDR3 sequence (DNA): TGTGCCAGCAGCTTATCGGACCTTCGGCGTCAGCCCCAGCATTTT. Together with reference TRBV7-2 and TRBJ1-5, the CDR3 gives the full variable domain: GAGVSQSPSNKVTEKGKDVELRCDPISGHTALYWYRQSLGQGLEFLIYFQGNSAPDKSGLPSDRFSAERTGGSVSTLTIQRTQQEDSAVYLCASSLSDLRRQPQHFGDGTRLSIL.

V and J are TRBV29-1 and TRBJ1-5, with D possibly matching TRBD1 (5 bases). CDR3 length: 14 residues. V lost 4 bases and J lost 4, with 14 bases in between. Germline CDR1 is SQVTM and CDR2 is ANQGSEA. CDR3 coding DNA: TGCAGCGTTGCGGGAGGTGGGGCGAATCAGCCCCAGCATTTT. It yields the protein CSVAGGGANQPQHF.

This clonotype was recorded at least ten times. CDR3 loop: CSARGRPGHMNTEAFF. The CDR3 DNA sequence: TGCAGTGCTAGAGGGCGACCGGGACATATGAACACTGAAGCTTTCTTT. This chain uses TRBV20-1 with TRBJ1-1, with D possibly being TRBD1 (6 bases). CDR3 length: 16 amino acids. V shed 1 base and J shed 0 bases, with 15 bases lying between them. Germline V gives CDR1 DFQATT, CDR2 SNEGSKA (reference sequence).

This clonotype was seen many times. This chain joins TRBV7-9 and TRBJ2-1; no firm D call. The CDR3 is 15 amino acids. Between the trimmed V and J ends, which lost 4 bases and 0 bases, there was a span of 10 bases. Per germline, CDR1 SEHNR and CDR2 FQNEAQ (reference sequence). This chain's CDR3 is CASSSDASSYNEQFF. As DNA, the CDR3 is TGTGCCAGCAGCTCGGACGCCAGCTCCTACAATGAGCAGTTCTTC.